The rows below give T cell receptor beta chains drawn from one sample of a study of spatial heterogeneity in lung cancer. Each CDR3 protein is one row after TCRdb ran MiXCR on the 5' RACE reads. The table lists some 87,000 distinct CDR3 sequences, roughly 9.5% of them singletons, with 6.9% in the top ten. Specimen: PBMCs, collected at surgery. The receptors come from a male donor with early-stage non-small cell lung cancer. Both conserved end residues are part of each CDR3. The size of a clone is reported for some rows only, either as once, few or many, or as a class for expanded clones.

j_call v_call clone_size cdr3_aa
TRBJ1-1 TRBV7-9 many CASSARTVTEAFF
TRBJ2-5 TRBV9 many CASSPGTSGADKETQYF
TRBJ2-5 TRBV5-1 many CASSYPSGGETQYF
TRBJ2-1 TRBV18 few CASSPRGASSYNEQFF
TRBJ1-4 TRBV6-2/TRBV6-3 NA CASSFSMVTELFF
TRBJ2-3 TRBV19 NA CASSIWASGATDTQYF
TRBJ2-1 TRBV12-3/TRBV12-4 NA CASSSSEAGAIVEQFF
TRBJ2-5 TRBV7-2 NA CASSLIPSQETQYF
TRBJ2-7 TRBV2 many CASSERAETDYEQYF
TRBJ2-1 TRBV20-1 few CSARDPGLPPRNEQFF
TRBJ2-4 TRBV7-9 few CASSPVLAKNIQYF
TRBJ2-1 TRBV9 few CASSVVGLQPSYNEQFF
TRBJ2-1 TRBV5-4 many CASRSSRLADNEQFF
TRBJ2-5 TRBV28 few CASHHGQQETQYF
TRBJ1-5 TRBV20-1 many CSARPGQGYNQPQHF
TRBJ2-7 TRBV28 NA CASSSNPGEQYF
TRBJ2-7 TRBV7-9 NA CASSLTSQFYEQYF
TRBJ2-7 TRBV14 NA CASRTYSYEQYF
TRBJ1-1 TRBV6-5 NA CASSVTGGRHAFF